This T cell receptor (beta chain) was sequenced for a study of control samples from healthy donors and cancer patients. The assay was immunoSEQ multiplex PCR, and TCRdb's table has in-frame clones only and misses some. The sample yields about 94,000 clones, 90% seen once. Trimming shortened V by 2 bases and J by 0 bases, and 8 bases separated the two germline ends. CDR3 size: 14 residues. Germline V CDR1 and CDR2: LNHDA, SQIVND (reference sequence). The clonotype originates from a young woman in good health. The rearrangement links TRBV19 to TRBJ2-7; D is uncertain. Sample: blood. The CDR3 DNA reads as TGTGCCAGTAGTATACAGCCGAGCTCCTACGAGCAGTACTTC. Encoded protein: CASSIQPSSYEQYF.